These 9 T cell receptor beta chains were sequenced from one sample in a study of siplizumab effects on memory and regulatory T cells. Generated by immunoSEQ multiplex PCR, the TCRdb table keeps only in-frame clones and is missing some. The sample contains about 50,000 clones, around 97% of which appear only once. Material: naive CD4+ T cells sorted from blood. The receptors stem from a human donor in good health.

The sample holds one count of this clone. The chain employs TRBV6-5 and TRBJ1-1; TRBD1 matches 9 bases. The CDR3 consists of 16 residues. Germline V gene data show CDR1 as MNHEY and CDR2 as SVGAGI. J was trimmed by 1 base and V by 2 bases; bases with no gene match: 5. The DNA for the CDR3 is TGTGCCAGCAGTTACGGTTGGGGACAGGGGAACACTGAAGCTTTCTTT. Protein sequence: CASSYGWGQGNTEAFF.

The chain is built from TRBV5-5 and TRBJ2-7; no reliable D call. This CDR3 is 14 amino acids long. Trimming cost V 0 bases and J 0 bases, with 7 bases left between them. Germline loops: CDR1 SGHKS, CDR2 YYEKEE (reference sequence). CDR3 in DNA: TGTGCCAGCAGCTTGGACGGATTCTCCTACGAGCAGTACTTC. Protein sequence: CASSLDGFSYEQYF. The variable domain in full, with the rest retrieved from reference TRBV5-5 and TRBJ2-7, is DAGVTQSPTHLIKTRGQQVTLRCSPISGHKSVSWYQQVLGQGPQFIFQYYEKEERGRGNFPDRFSARQFPNYSSELNVNALLLGDSALYLCASSLDGFSYEQYFGPGTRLTVT.

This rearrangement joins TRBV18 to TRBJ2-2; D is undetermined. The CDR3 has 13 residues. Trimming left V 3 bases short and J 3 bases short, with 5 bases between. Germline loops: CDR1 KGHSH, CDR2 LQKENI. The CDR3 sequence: CASSPSHTGELFF. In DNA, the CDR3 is TGTGCCAGCTCACCGTCGCACACCGGGGAGCTGTTTTTT.

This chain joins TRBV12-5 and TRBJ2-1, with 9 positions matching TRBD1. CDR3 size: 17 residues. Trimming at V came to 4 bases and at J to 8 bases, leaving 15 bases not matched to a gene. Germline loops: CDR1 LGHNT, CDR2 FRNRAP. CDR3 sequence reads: CASGYSFGTGKVYEQFF. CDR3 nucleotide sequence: TGTGCTAGTGGTTACTCGTTTGGGACAGGGAAGGTATATGAGCAGTTCTTC.

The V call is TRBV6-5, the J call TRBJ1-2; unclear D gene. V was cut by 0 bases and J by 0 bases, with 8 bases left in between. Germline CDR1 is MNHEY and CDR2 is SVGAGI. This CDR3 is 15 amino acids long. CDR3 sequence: CASSYSADTNYGYTF. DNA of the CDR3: TGTGCCAGCAGTTACTCGGCAGATACTAACTATGGCTACACCTTC.

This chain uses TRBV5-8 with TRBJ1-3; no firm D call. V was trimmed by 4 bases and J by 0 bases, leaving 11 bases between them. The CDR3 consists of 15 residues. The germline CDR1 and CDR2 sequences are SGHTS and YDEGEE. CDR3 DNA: TGTGCCAGCAGCGCCGGGGTTAACTCTGGAAACACCATATATTTT. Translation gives CASSAGVNSGNTIYF.

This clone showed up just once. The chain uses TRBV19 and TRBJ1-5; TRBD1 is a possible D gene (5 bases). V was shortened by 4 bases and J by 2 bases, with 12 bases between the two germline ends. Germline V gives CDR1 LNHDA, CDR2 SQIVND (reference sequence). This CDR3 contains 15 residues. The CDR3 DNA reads TGTGCCAGTAGTAGCGGGGCTGGGGGCAATCAGCCCCAGCATTTT. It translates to CASSSGAGGNQPQHF.

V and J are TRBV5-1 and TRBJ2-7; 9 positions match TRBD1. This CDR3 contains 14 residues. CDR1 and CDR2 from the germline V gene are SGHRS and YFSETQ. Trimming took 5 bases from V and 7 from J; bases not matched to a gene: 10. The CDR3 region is CASSTRTGAGEQYF. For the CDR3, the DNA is TGCGCCAGCAGTACCCGGACAGGGGCTGGAGAGCAGTACTTC.

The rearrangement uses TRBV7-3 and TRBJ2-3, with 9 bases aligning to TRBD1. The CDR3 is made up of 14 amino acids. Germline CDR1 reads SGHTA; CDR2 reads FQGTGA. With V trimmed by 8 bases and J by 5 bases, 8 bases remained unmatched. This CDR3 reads CASGRQGVVDTQYF. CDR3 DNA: TGTGCCAGCGGCAGACAGGGGGTTGTAGATACGCAGTATTTT. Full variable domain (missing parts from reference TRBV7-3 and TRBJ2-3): GAGVSQTPSNKVTEKGKYVELRCDPISGHTALYWYRQSLGQGPEFLIYFQGTGAADDSGLPNDRFFAVRPEGSVSTLKIQRTERGDSAVYLCASGRQGVVDTQYFGPGTRLTVL.